This T cell receptor (beta chain) emerged from a study of vaccination and CD4 T cells after COVID-19. The Oncomine TCR Beta short-read assay sequenced DNA from cultured CD4+ T cells. TCRdb reanalysed the PCR reads using MiXCR and keeps one entry per CDR3 protein. The sample contains several thousand distinct CDR3 sequences, around 49% of which appear only once. Worth noting for this clonotype: Its antigen remains unidentified.

The CDR3 loop spans 13 amino acids. Germline CDR1 SEHNR, CDR2 FQNEAQ (reference sequence). Trimming stripped 3 bases from V and 9 bases from J, with 9 bases between. This sample's treatment: roughly nine-day PBMC culture with coronavirus spike peptide pools or control peptides (ViraFEST assay). The chain is built from TRBV7-9 and TRBJ1-6, with D unresolved. This clonotype originated in a human donor who had recovered from COVID-19. Material: CD4+ T cells from blood, cultured in vitro. CDR3 nucleotide sequence: TGTGCCAGCAGCTTCGGTAACACTTCACCCCTCCACTTT. This encodes CASSFGNTSPLHF.